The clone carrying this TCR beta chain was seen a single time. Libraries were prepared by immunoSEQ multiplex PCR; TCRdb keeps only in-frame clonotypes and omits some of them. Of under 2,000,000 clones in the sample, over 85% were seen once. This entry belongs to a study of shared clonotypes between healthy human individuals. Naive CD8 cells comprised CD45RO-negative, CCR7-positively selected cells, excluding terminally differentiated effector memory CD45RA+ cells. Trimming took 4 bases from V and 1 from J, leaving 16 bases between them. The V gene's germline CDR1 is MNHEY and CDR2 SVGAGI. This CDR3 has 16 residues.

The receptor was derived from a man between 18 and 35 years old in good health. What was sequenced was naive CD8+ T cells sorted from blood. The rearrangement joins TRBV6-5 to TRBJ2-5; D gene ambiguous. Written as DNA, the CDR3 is TGTGCCAGCAGTTCGACCCCTGGGGTAGTCCAAGAGACCCAGTACTTC. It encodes CASSSTPGVVQETQYF.